The entry below describes one T cell receptor beta chain. Germline V gene sequence: CDR1 SGDLS, CDR2 YYNGEE. This CDR3 is 15 amino acids long. With V trimmed by 4 bases and J by 5 bases, 3 bases remained unmatched. In the source study's methods: Using reference gene primer amplification, nucleated cell counts were estimated. Sequenced by immunoSEQ multiplex PCR; TCRdb stores in-frame clones only, minus some. V, J and clone size reflect that table, while D and trimming were determined from the DNA. This repertoire shows approximately 450,000 clones, approximately 90% found once; its top ten account for about 2.1%. This sample was included in a study of blood T cell repertoires in COVID-19. Study overall: PBMCs, B-cell-depleted T cells, or T cells provided the cDNA or gDNA that made up the material.

The chain combines TRBV9 with TRBJ2-1; 13 bases match TRBD2. The receptor's source is a young woman with acute COVID-19. Sequencing was performed on PBMCs or T cells enriched from blood (not recorded which). This CDR3 is CASSTGLAGNNEQFF. The CDR3 DNA follows: TGTGCCAGCAGCACGGGACTAGCGGGAAACAATGAGCAGTTCTTC.